This TCR beta chain was documented in a study of T cells in Graves' hyperthyroidism and ophthalmopathy. TCR beta CDR3 region amplification was performed from RNA transcripts. HTBI primers were used for first-round RT-PCR of the TCR CDR3. TCRdb independently ran MiXCR on the multiplex PCR reads; one entry per CDR3 protein. The sample holds around 500,000 distinct CDR3 sequences, 20% to 25% seen once. The CDR3 totals 18 residues. After removal of 0 bases from V and 10 bases from J, the junction contained 18 bases not matched to a gene. Looked up from germline, CDR1 is LGHNA and CDR2 is YSLEER. The sequence was collected from a woman in her 70s with Graves' ophthalmopathy. What was sequenced was blood. The chain recombines TRBV4-3 with TRBJ2-1, with 7 positions matching TRBD1. In DNA, the CDR3 is TGCGCCAGCAGCCAAGAGGCGCTAGGACAGGATAATCGCAACGAGCAGTTCTTC. Translated: CASSQEALGQDNRNEQFF.